This T cell receptor (beta chain) was identified during a study of tumor and adjacent non-tumor tissue in lung cancer. This sample's RNA came from whole unsorted tissue. Between August and November 2014, newly diagnosed, chemotherapy-naive lung cancer patients underwent thoracic surgery in China. The library came from three nested PCR rounds adapted from ARM-PCR protocols. In TCRdb, the multiplex PCR reads were re-called with MiXCR into one record per CDR3 protein. This repertoire shows around 210,000 distinct CDR3 sequences, 71% found once; its top ten account for approximately 25%. Comments on this clonotype: A much bigger clone sits one base away, suggesting this may be a read error.

Germline V gene lookup returns CDR1 DFQATT and CDR2 SNEGSKA (reference sequence). This CDR3 region has 14 residues. Material for sequencing was lung tumor tissue. This clonotype was obtained from a man aged 55 to 70 with non-small cell lung cancer. The chain has TRBV20-1 and TRBJ2-2, with TRBD1 as a possible D gene (6 bases). CDR3 DNA: TGCAGTGCTCCGAGGGCAGGGGCCACCGGGGAGCCGTTTTTT. Protein product: CSAPRAGATGEPFF.